This TCR beta chain was captured by sequencing in a study of T cell responses to AZD1222 COVID-19 vaccine. The CDR3 has 17 amino acids. CDR1 is SGHRS, CDR2 YFSETQ, per germline. J was trimmed by 0 bases and V by 1 base; bases with no gene match: 4. Study-level points and caveats: Sampling captured repertoires only after the peak T cell response. White British people made up most donors, females outnumbered males, and clonal diversity was possibly underestimated.

With respect to this clone: Antigen unknown.

Clones were read by immunoSEQ multiplex PCR, and TCRdb kept only the in-frame ones, dropping some. The data contain roughly 190,000 clones, about nine tenths of them seen just once; the ten biggest clones take up over 1.5%. This receptor was obtained from an adult who received the AZD1222 COVID-19 vaccine. Material: peripheral blood, obtained 28 days after the second AZD1222 dose. J is TRBJ2-3 and V is TRBV5-1; TRBD2 matches at 11 bases. DNA of the CDR3: TGCGCCAGCAGCTTGACCTCTAGCGGGGGGAGCACAGATACGCAGTATTTT. This encodes CASSLTSSGGSTDTQYF.